The TCR beta chain under discussion was sequenced for a study of T-cell reconstitution after alpha-beta-depleted transplantation in children. The TCRbeta library incorporated unique molecular identifiers. One entry per CDR3 protein results from TCRdb running MiXCR on the PCR reads. This table holds a few hundred thousand distinct CDR3 sequences, about an eighth found once. This CDR3 region has 16 residues. The V gene's germline CDR1 is SGHVS and CDR2 FQNEAQ. V lost 2 bases and J 0 bases, leaving 11 bases between the germline ends. This clonotype was detected many times. The sequence was collected from a human donor who donated a stem cell graft to a child with combined immunodeficiency. The chain recombines TRBV7-8 with TRBJ1-5; D remains unclear. Sequencing used PBMCs from the stem cell graft donor, obtained from the stem cell graft. CDR3 DNA: TGTGCCAGCAGCTTACTTGGAGGCAGTAGCAATCAGCCCCAGCATTTT. Amino acids: CASSLLGGSSNQPQHF.